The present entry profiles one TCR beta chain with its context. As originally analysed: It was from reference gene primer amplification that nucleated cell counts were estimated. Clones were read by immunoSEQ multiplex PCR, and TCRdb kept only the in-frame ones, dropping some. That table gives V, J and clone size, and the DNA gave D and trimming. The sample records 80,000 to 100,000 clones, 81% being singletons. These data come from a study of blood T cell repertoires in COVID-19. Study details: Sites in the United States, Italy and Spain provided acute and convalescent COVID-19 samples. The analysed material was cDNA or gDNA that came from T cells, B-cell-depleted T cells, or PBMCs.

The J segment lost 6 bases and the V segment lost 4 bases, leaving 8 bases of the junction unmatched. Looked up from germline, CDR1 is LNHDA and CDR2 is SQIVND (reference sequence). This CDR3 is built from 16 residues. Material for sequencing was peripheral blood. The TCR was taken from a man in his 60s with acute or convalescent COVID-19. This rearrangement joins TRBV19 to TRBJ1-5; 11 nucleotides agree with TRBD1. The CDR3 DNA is TGTGCCAGTAGTACGAGCCAAGGACAGGGGGCTCAGCCCCAGCATTTT. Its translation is CASSTSQGQGAQPQHF.